The rows below give T cell receptor beta chains drawn from one sample of a study of cytomegalovirus exposure and HLA in healthy donors. Data came from immunoSEQ multiplex PCR; TCRdb stores just in-frame clones and leaves some out. Among roughly 130,000 clones listed, approximately 80% were seen once. Sequenced sample: PBMCs. Receptor source: a male donor in good health and CMV-seropositive. Each CDR3 is given with its conserved first and last residue. A D gene is named only where the DNA matches it firmly. Clone sizes are given selectively: once, few, many, or a class where the clone is expanded.

.	TRBV19	TRBJ1-2	17	.	TGTGCCAGTAAGATCTCAGGGGCCACACCGATATACTATGGCTACACCTTC	CASKISGATPIYYGYTF
.	TRBV28	TRBJ2-5	15	TRBD1	TGTGCCAGCAGTTTCAGGGACAGGGGACTGGGGGAGCAGTACTTC	CASSFRDRGLGEQYF
.	TRBV5-1	TRBJ2-5	17	TRBD2	TGCGCCAGCAGCTTGGCACTAGCGGGAATCAGGCAAGAGACCCAGTACTTC	CASSLALAGIRQETQYF
.	TRBV5-1	TRBJ2-5	16	.	TGCGCCAGCAGCTTGGAGGCAGGAGGTGCTGGAGAGACCCAGTACTTC	CASSLEAGGAGETQYF
.	TRBV19	TRBJ2-1	15	.	TGTGCCTCCAGGGCCGGGACACTGATGCACAATGAGCAGTTCTTC	CASRAGTLMHNEQFF
.	TRBV19	TRBJ1-5	19	TRBD1	TGTGCCAGTAGTCAACGACAGGGCTCCGTACCATATAGCAATCAGCCCCAGCATTTT	CASSQRQGSVPYSNQPQHF
.	TRBV9	TRBJ2-5	16	TRBD2	TGTGCCAGCAGCGAGGGGGCGGGAGGGCCAGGAGAGACCCAGTACTTC	CASSEGAGGPGETQYF
.	TRBV28	TRBJ2-7	13	.	TGTGCCAGCAGTCTGACCCGGCAAAGCGAGCAGTACTTC	CASSLTRQSEQYF
.	TRBV7-2	TRBJ2-3	13	.	TGTGCCAGCAGTCCTGGAGGGACAGATACGCAGTATTTT	CASSPGGTDTQYF
.	TRBV5-4	TRBJ2-5	17	TRBD2	TGTGCCAGCAGCCCCCCGGGAGGGGCAGGGGCCGGGGGGACCCAGTACTTC	CASSPPGGAGAGGTQYF
.	TRBV29-1	TRBJ2-7	12	.	TGCAGCGTGACCGGACAGAGCTACGAGCAGTACTTC	CSVTGQSYEQYF
.	TRBV7-2	TRBJ2-7	16	.	TGTGCCAGCAGCTTAGTCTTGTCCCAGGGATCCTACGAGCAGTACTTC	CASSLVLSQGSYEQYF
once	TRBV7-6	TRBJ1-1	14	.	TGTGCCAGCAGTTCACCGGACAGGAACACTGAAGCTTTCTTT	CASSSPDRNTEAFF
.	TRBV30	TRBJ2-5	15	TRBD2	TGTGCCTGGAGTGTAATAGCGGGAAACCAAGAGACCCAGTACTTC	CAWSVIAGNQETQYF
.	TRBV4-1	TRBJ1-2	16	.	TGCGCCAGCAGCCAAGAGGTGGCAGGGCCGGGGGGTGGCTACACCTTC	CASSQEVAGPGGGYTF
.	TRBV9	TRBJ2-7	14	.	TGTGCCAGCAGCGTAGAGGCAGGGAACTACGAGCAGTACTTC	CASSVEAGNYEQYF
.	TRBV6-1	TRBJ1-2	14	.	TGTGCCAGCAGTCTAGACGACTTGGATCGTAGCTACACCTTC	CASSLDDLDRSYTF
.	TRBV15	TRBJ2-7	15	.	TGTGCCACCAGCAGAGTCACGGCGGGGTCCTACGAGCAGTACTTC	CATSRVTAGSYEQYF
few	TRBV7-2	TRBJ1-2	15	TRBD1	TGTGCCAGCAGCTTAGATCGAGGGGGACAGCGAGGCTACACCTTC	CASSLDRGGQRGYTF
.	TRBV9	TRBJ1-1	14	.	TGTGCCAGCAGCGCGAGTGGACAATCTAGGGGAGCTTTCTTT	CASSASGQSRGAFF
.	TRBV5-1	TRBJ2-4	14	TRBD1	TGCGCCAGCAGCAGACAGGGGGGAGAAAACATTCAGTACTTC	CASSRQGGENIQYF